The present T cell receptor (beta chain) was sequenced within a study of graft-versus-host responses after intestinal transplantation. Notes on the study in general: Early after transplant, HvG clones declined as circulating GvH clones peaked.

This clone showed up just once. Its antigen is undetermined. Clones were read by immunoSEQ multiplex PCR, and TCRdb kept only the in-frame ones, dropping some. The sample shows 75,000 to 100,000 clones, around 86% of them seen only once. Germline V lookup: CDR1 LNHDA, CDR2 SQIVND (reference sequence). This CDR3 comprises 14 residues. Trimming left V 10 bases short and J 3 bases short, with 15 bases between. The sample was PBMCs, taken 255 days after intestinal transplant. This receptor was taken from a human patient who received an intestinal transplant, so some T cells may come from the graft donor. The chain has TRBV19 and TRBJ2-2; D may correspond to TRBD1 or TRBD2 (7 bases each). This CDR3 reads CATTTGRDTGELFF. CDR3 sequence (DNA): TGTGCCACCACGACAGGGAGGGACACCGGGGAGCTGTTTTTT. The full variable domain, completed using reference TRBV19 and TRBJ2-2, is DGGITQSPKYLFRKEGQNVTLSCEQNLNHDAMYWYRQDPGQGLRLIYYSQIVNDFQKGDIAEGYSVSREKKESFPLTVTSAQKNPTAFYLCATTTGRDTGELFFGEGSRLTVL.